Below, 13 T cell receptor beta chains from the same sample are listed, as sequenced in a study of blood T cell repertoires in COVID-19. Generated by immunoSEQ multiplex PCR, the TCRdb table keeps only in-frame clones and is missing some. The data contain fewer than 200,000 clones, 84% of them seen just once; the ten biggest clones take up around 7.6%. The sample consisted of peripheral blood. These receptors came from a man aged 40-55 years who had recovered from COVID-19.

This chain uses TRBV5-4 with TRBJ1-2; D is unresolved. CDR3 length: 13 residues. V lost 0 bases, J lost 8 bases, and 11 bases lay in between. CDR1 is SGHNT and CDR2 is YYREEE in the germline V gene (reference sequence). This CDR3 reads CASSLDLEGGYTF. In nucleotides, the CDR3 is TGTGCCAGCAGCTTGGACTTAGAGGGAGGCTACACCTTC.

V usage is TRBV9 and J usage is TRBJ1-3; D is perhaps TRBD1 (5 bases). The CDR3 consists of 15 residues. CDR1 SGDLS and CDR2 YYNGEE come from the germline V gene. The ends were cut back, 0 bases at V and 7 bases at J, with 14 bases in the middle. CDR3 protein: CASSVDQGRSNTIYF. In DNA form, the CDR3 reads TGTGCCAGCAGCGTAGACCAGGGCAGGTCTAACACCATATATTTT.

The chain employs TRBV3-1 (or the pseudogene TRBV3-2) and TRBJ1-5; D is perhaps TRBD1 (5 bases). Per germline, CDR1 LGHDT and CDR2 YNNKEL (reference sequence). This CDR3 has 14 residues. Between the trimmed V and J ends, which lost 1 base and 6 bases, there was a span of 10 bases. The CDR3 reads CASSQGLGPQPQHF. The CDR3 bases are TGTGCCAGCAGCCAAGGCTTGGGGCCTCAGCCCCAGCATTTT.

V usage is TRBV30 and J usage is TRBJ1-6; 8 bases line up with TRBD1. Germline loops: CDR1 GTSNPN, CDR2 SVGIG (reference sequence). This CDR3 has 16 amino acids. V shed 1 base and J 3 bases; nucleotides not matched to a gene: 5. This CDR3 is CAWSADRGGYNSPLHF. As DNA, the CDR3 is TGTGCCTGGAGTGCCGACAGGGGTGGCTATAATTCACCCCTCCACTTT.

This rearrangement joins TRBV4-2 to TRBJ2-7, with D possibly matching TRBD2 (5 bases). This CDR3 is built from 15 residues. CDR1 and CDR2 from the germline V gene are LGHNA and YNFKEQ. V was shortened by 2 bases and J by 2 bases, with 13 bases between the two germline ends. CDR3: CASSQSAGNPYEQYF. For the CDR3, the DNA is TGTGCCAGCAGCCAATCCGCGGGTAACCCCTACGAGCAGTACTTC.

This clone was counted between two and nine times. The chain combines TRBV6-5 with TRBJ1-2, with no clear D. The germline CDR1 and CDR2 sequences are MNHEY and SVGAGI. The CDR3 totals 14 residues. Trimming removed 2 bases at V and 4 bases at J, with 11 bases between. CDR3 loop: CASSYAAEIYGYTF. DNA for the CDR3: TGTGCCAGCAGTTACGCGGCAGAAATCTATGGCTACACCTTC.

As concerns this clone: In the same sample, other DNA sequences code for this CDR3. The rearrangement uses TRBV6-5 and TRBJ1-1, with no clear D. V dropped 2 bases and J dropped 2 bases, with 9 bases sitting between them. Germline V gene sequence: CDR1 MNHEY, CDR2 SVGAGI. This CDR3 has 14 amino acids. The CDR3 loop reads CASSYGQANTEAFF. The CDR3 DNA follows: TGTGCCAGCAGTTACGGGCAGGCCAACACTGAAGCTTTCTTT.

V usage is TRBV7-3 and J usage is TRBJ1-1; no reliable D call. Looked up from germline, CDR1 is SGHTA and CDR2 is FQGTGA. The CDR3 is 13 amino acids. Trimming cost V 1 base and J 4 bases, with 7 bases left between them. The CDR3 is CASSLSPSTEAFF. As DNA, the CDR3 is TGTGCCAGCAGCTTAAGTCCGAGCACTGAAGCTTTCTTT.

The chain links TRBV19 to TRBJ1-1, with D hard to call. Germline CDR1 is LNHDA and CDR2 is SQIVND (reference sequence). The CDR3 contains 14 residues. V lost 4 bases to trimming and J lost 6 bases, with 15 bases between them. CDR3: CASSSSVGGAEAFF. The CDR3 DNA is TGTGCCAGTAGTAGCAGTGTAGGCGGTGCTGAAGCTTTCTTT.

The CDR3 DNA follows: TGTGCCACCAGTGATTTGGAAACCAGGGGAAGCCAAGAGACCCAGTACTTC. Translated, it gives CATSDLETRGSQETQYF. The rearrangement uses TRBV24-1 and TRBJ2-5; D may be TRBD1 (6 bases). Germline CDR1 and CDR2: KGHDR and SFDVKD. This CDR3 contains 17 residues. V was shortened by 0 bases and J by 1 base, with 14 bases between the two germline ends.

J is TRBJ2-3 and V is TRBV2; TRBD2 matches at 9 bases. The trim removed 3 bases at V and 6 bases at J, leaving 1 base unmatched. CDR3 length: 13 residues. Looked up from germline, CDR1 is SNHLY and CDR2 is FYNNEI. CDR3 residues: CASSDLAGDTQYF. The CDR3 DNA reads TGTGCCAGCAGTGATCTAGCGGGGGATACGCAGTATTTT.

V gene TRBV5-1 combines with J gene TRBJ2-2, with a possible D match to TRBD2 (6 bases). Per germline, CDR1 SGHRS and CDR2 YFSETQ. This CDR3 has 15 amino acids. Between the trimmed V and J ends, which lost 0 bases and 7 bases, there was a span of 13 bases. CDR3 residues: CASSLDGGVGGELFF. The CDR3 coding sequence is TGCGCCAGCAGCTTGGATGGAGGGGTTGGCGGGGAGCTGTTTTTT.

A single count supports this clone. The chain couples TRBV7-2 to TRBJ1-2; D remains ambiguous. With 1 base removed from V and 3 bases from J, the gap between germline ends came to 9 bases. The CDR3 consists of 14 residues. Germline V gene sequence: CDR1 SGHTA, CDR2 FQGNSA. As DNA, the CDR3 is TGTGCCAGCAGCTTAGTGGCGGCGGACTATGGCTACACCTTC. As protein: CASSLVAADYGYTF.